The 18 T cell receptor beta chains presented below share a single source sample, sequenced in a study of blood T cell repertoires in COVID-19. The data were produced by immunoSEQ multiplex PCR, yet TCRdb's version contains in-frame clones alone and is incomplete. The sample gives some 100,000 clones, approximately 90% of which show up once; 0.97% is in the top ten. The specimen sequenced was peripheral blood. The receptors shown here come from a man between 60 and 75 years old with acute or convalescent COVID-19.

This chain connects TRBV29-1 to TRBJ2-7; possible D gene TRBD2, 6 bases. Trimming cost V 4 bases and J 2 bases, with 9 bases left between them. The CDR3 covers 12 residues. Germline V gene lookup returns CDR1 SQVTM and CDR2 ANQGSEA. DNA of the CDR3: TGCAGCGTTGTGGGCGGGACCTACGAGCAGTACTTC. It specifies CSVVGGTYEQYF.

The chain uses TRBV5-1 and TRBJ1-5; 7 nucleotides agree with TRBD1. After removal of 0 bases from V and 3 bases from J, the junction contained 3 bases not matched to a gene. CDR3 size: 15 residues. Germline lookup yields CDR1 SGHRS and CDR2 YFSETQ. CDR3 protein: CASSLAGGFNQPQHF. CDR3 nucleotides: TGCGCCAGCAGCTTGGCAGGGGGATTCAATCAGCCCCAGCATTTT. Looking up the rest from reference TRBV5-1 and TRBJ1-5 gives the full variable domain: KAGVTQTPRYLIKTRGQQVTLSCSPISGHRSVSWYQQTPGQGLQFLFEYFSETQRNKGNFPGRFSGRQFSNSRSEMNVSTLELGDSALYLCASSLAGGFNQPQHFGDGTRLSIL.

A single count supports this clone. This chain connects TRBV30 to TRBJ1-4, with 7 bases matching TRBD1. The CDR3 has 13 amino acids. Per the germline V gene, CDR1 is GTSNPN and CDR2 is SVGIG (reference sequence). Trimming took 5 bases from V and 5 from J; bases not matched to a gene: 5. The CDR3 reads CAWGDRLNEKLFF. The CDR3 DNA follows: TGTGCCTGGGGGGACAGACTGAATGAAAAACTGTTTTTT. The variable domain in full, completed from reference TRBV30 and TRBJ1-4, reads SQTIHQWPATLVQPVGSPLSLECTVEGTSNPNLYWYRQAAGRGLQLLFYSVGIGQISSEVPQNLSASRPQDRQFILSSKKLLLSDSGFYLCAWGDRLNEKLFFGSGTQLSVL.

J is TRBJ1-4 and V is TRBV11-2, with 8 bases lining up with TRBD1. Germline V gene sequence: CDR1 SGHAT, CDR2 FQNNGV. Trimming removed 6 bases from V and 5 bases from J; junction bases left unmatched: 17. This CDR3 has 18 residues. Here the CDR3 reads CASRPNRVQGQANEKLFF. The CDR3 DNA reads TGTGCCAGCAGGCCCAATCGAGTACAGGGACAGGCGAATGAAAAACTGTTTTTT.

J is TRBJ2-1 and V is TRBV19; 11 nucleotides agree with TRBD2. CDR3 size: 16 residues. Germline CDR1 reads LNHDA; CDR2 reads SQIVND (reference sequence). J gave up 10 bases and V 5 bases, and 13 bases lay outside the gene matches. This CDR3 reads CASSSTLAGGPREQFF. DNA of the CDR3: TGTGCCAGTAGTTCCACTTTAGCGGGAGGGCCACGAGAGCAGTTCTTC.

This sequence joins TRBV19 and TRBJ2-6; the D gene is possibly TRBD1 (6 bases). CDR1 and CDR2 (germline): LNHDA, SQIVND (reference sequence). V was clipped by 9 bases and J by 2 bases, with 11 bases between them. CDR3 size: 14 residues. Here the CDR3 DNA reads TGTGCCAGCCGATCAGGGGCTGGGGCCAACGTCCTGACTTTC. Amino acids: CASRSGAGANVLTF.

The J gene is TRBJ2-3, the V gene TRBV5-4; weak D call: TRBD1 (5 bases). Deletions cut 2 bases from V and 3 bases from J, with 7 bases between. The germline CDR1 and CDR2 sequences are SGHNT and YYREEE (reference sequence). The CDR3 contains 13 residues. CDR3 nucleotide sequence: TGTGCCAGCAGCTTAGGGGAAACAGATACGCAGTATTTT. It is translated as CASSLGETDTQYF.

The chain carries TRBV18 and TRBJ2-6; no clear D gene. This CDR3 comprises 15 residues. Germline CDR1 and CDR2: KGHSH and LQKENI. The V end was cut by 4 bases, the J end by 3 bases, with 10 bases between. CDR3 loop: CASSRLDGGANVLTF. The CDR3 bases are TGTGCCAGCTCACGGCTCGATGGTGGGGCCAACGTCCTGACTTTC.

The chain employs TRBV28 and TRBJ1-1; TRBD1 matches 7 bases. Unmatched junction bases numbered 9, after V lost 6 bases and J lost 5 bases. This CDR3 spans 14 amino acids. The germline V gene has CDR1 MDHEN and CDR2 SYDVKM. CDR3 sequence: CASSPDRVRTEAFF. The CDR3 nucleotides read TGTGCCAGCAGCCCAGACAGGGTAAGAACTGAAGCTTTCTTT.

The gene calls are TRBV30 and TRBJ2-7; possible D gene TRBD2, 6 bases. Germline-derived CDR1 and CDR2 are GTSNPN and SVGIG (reference sequence). The CDR3 runs to 12 residues. Trimming stripped 3 bases from V and 7 bases from J, with 13 bases between. In DNA, the CDR3 is TGTGCCTGGAGCGGTGCTGGGGGGGAGCAGTACTTC. Translated: CAWSGAGGEQYF.

The chain uses TRBV2 and TRBJ1-2; 9 bases match TRBD1. The CDR3 is 17 residues long. The germline V gene encodes CDR1 SNHLY and CDR2 FYNNEI. CDR3 DNA: TGTGCAGACAGTGGTGAAGGGGAGACAGGGGGGGATTATGGCTACACCTTC. This sequence encodes CADSGEGETGGDYGYTF.

The gene calls are TRBV11-3 and TRBJ2-3; D is possibly TRBD2 (5 bases). Trimming pared 1 base from V and 2 bases from J, leaving 16 bases between. Germline V CDR1 and CDR2: SGHNT, YENEEA. The CDR3 has 17 amino acids. CDR3: CASSLGLSGISTDTQYF. For the CDR3, the DNA is TGTGCCAGCAGCTTAGGGTTAAGCGGTATCTCCACAGATACGCAGTATTTT.

As for this clone: Its ends do not fully match the called genes, so a read error is possible. The J gene is TRBJ1-2, the V gene TRBV6-5; no clear D. The germline CDR1 and CDR2 sequences are MNHEY and SVGAGI. This CDR3 comprises 13 residues. CDR3 sequence (DNA): TGTGCCAGCAGTCCTTACGCCGGGAAGGCGGTCGCCTTC. Protein product: CASSPYAGKAVAF.

The chain is built from TRBV6-1 and TRBJ1-5; D is unclear. V dropped 5 bases and J dropped 4 bases, with 12 bases sitting between them. The CDR3 extends over 14 amino acids. CDR1 and CDR2 from the germline V gene are MNHNS and SASEGT. The CDR3, as DNA: TGTGCCAGCAGTTCGCGAGGGCAGAATCAGCCCCAGCATTTT. It yields the protein CASSSRGQNQPQHF.

The chain is built from TRBV7-8 and TRBJ2-5; no reliable D call. V lost 0 bases and J lost 4, with 9 bases in between. Germline CDR1 SGHVS, CDR2 FQNEAQ. The CDR3 is 14 residues long. The CDR3 DNA sequence: TGTGCCAGCAGCTTAGCGACACCCCCAGAGACCCAGTACTTC. It specifies CASSLATPPETQYF.

This clone was seen just once. The genes are TRBV7-6 and TRBJ2-3; 7 bases match TRBD1. Per the germline V gene, CDR1 is SGHVS and CDR2 is FNYEAQ. The ends lost 5 bases at V and 0 bases at J; junction bases unmatched: 5. The CDR3 extends over 15 amino acids. The CDR3 reads CASSRDRPSTDTQYF. CDR3 bases: TGTGCCAGCAGCAGGGACAGACCAAGCACAGATACGCAGTATTTT.

The chain couples TRBV7-2 to TRBJ2-2; TRBD1 matches at 7 bases. Germline trimming cut 2 bases from V and 6 bases from J; bases unmatched to any gene: 3. The CDR3 totals 14 residues. Per the germline V gene, CDR1 is SGHTA and CDR2 is FQGNSA. The CDR3 DNA is TGTGCCAGCAGCTTAATCCAGGGGGCCGGGGAGCTGTTTTTT. Translating it yields CASSLIQGAGELFF.

Here the CDR3 reads CASSQGQGKTGELFF. The CDR3 bases are TGTGCCAGCAGCCAAGGACAGGGAAAAACCGGGGAGCTGTTTTTT. The rearrangement uses TRBV3-1 (or the pseudogene TRBV3-2) and TRBJ2-2; 7 bases are shared with TRBD1. In germline, CDR1 is LGHDT, CDR2 YNNKEL (reference sequence). The CDR3 totals 15 residues. V lost 1 base, J lost 5 bases, and 4 bases stayed unmatched.